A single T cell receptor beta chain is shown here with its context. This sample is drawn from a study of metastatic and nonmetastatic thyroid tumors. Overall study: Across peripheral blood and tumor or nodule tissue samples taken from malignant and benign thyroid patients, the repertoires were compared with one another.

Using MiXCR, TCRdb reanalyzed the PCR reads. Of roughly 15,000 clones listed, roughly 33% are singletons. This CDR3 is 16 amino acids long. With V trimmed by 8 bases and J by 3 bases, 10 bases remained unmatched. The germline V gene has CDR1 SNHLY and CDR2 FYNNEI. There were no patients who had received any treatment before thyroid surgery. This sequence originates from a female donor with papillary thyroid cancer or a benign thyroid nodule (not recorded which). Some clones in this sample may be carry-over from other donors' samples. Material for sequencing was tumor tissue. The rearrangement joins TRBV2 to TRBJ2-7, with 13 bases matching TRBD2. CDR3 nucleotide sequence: TGTGCCAGCCCCCCGGGACTAGCGGGACCAGGCTACGAGCAGTACTTC. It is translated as CASPPGLAGPGYEQYF.